Sequencing of this TCR beta chain was carried out in a study of CD8+CD57+ T cells in acquired aplastic anemia. This clonotype showed up just once. For sequencing, patients were chosen who had shown expansion of CD8+CD57+ cells by flow cytometry. Genomic DNA templated the TCR beta VDJ and CDR3 profiling. MiXCR was run by TCRdb on the reads, yielding one entry per CDR3 protein. The sample has about 180,000 distinct CDR3 sequences; almost 50% are singletons. The CDR3 is 15 residues long. The V and J ends lost 6 bases and 5 bases, in that order; junction bases with no gene match: 9. Germline V gene sequence: CDR1 SNHLY, CDR2 FYNNEI.

The sequencing input was sorted CD4+, CD8+, or CD8+CD57+ T cells (not recorded which) from PBMCs. The chain recombines TRBV2 with TRBJ1-1, with 10 positions matching TRBD1. The source is a human donor with aplastic anemia. The CDR3 loop reads CASSRDRGRETEAFF. In nucleotides, the CDR3 is TGTGCCAGCAGCCGGGACAGGGGAAGGGAAACTGAAGCTTTCTTT.